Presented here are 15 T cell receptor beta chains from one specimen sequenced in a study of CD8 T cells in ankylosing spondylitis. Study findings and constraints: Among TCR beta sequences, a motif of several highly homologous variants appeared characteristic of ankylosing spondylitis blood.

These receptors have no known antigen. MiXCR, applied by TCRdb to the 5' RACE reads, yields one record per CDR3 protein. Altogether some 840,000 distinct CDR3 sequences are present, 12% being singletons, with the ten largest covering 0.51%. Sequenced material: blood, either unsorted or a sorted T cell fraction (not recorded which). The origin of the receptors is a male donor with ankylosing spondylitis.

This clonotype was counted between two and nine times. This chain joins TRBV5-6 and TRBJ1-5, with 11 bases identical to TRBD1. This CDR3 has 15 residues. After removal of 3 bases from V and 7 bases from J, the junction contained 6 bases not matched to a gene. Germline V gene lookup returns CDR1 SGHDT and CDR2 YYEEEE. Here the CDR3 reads CASSSDWTGGQPQHF. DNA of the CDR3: TGTGCCAGCAGCTCAGACTGGACAGGGGGCCAGCCCCAGCATTTT.

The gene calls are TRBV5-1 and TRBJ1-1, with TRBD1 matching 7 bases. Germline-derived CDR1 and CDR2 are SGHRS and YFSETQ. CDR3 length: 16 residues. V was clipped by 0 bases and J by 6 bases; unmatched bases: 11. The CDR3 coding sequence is TGCGCCAGCAGCTTGGACGTAGGGGGCGGTAGGGCTGAAGCTTTCTTT. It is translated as CASSLDVGGGRAEAFF. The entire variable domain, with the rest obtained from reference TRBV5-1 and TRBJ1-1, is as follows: KAGVTQTPRYLIKTRGQQVTLSCSPISGHRSVSWYQQTPGQGLQFLFEYFSETQRNKGNFPGRFSGRQFSNSRSEMNVSTLELGDSALYLCASSLDVGGGRAEAFFGQGTRLTVV.

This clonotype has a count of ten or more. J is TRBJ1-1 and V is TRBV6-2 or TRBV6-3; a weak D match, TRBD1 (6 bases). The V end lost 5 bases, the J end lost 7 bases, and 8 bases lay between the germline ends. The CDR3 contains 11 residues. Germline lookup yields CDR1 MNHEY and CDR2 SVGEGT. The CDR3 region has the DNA TGTGCCAGCAGTCAGGGGATTGAAGCTTTCTTT. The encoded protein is CASSQGIEAFF.

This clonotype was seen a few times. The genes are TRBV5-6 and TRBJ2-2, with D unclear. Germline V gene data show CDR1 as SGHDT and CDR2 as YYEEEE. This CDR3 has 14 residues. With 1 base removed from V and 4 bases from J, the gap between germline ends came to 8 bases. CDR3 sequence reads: CASSLRLSTGELFF. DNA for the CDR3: TGTGCCAGCAGCTTGCGCCTTTCCACCGGGGAGCTGTTTTTT.

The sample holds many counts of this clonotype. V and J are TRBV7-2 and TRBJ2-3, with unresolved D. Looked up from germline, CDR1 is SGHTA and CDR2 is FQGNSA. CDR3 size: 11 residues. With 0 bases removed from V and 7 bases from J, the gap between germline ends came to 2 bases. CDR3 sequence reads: CASSLAHTQYF. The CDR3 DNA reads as TGTGCCAGCAGCTTAGCCCATACGCAGTATTTT.

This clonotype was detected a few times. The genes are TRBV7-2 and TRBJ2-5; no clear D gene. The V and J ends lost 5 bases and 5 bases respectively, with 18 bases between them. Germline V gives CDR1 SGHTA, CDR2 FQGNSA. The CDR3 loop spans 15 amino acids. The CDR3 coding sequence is TGTGCCAGCAGCCCGCAGGTGGGAAATGGTGAGACCCAGTACTTC. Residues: CASSPQVGNGETQYF.

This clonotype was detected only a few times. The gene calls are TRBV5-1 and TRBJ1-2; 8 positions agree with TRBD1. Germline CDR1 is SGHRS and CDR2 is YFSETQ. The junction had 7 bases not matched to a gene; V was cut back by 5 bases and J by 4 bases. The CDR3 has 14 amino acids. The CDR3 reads CASRLGQDTYGYTF. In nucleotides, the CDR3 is TGCGCCAGCAGGCTGGGACAGGATACCTATGGCTACACCTTC.

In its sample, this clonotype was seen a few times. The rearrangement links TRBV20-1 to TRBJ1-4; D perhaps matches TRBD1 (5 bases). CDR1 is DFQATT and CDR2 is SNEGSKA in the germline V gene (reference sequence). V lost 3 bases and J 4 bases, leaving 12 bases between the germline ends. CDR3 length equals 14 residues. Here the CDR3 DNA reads TGCAGTGCTAGTTTCCAGGGTAGTAATGAAAAACTGTTTTTT. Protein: CSASFQGSNEKLFF.

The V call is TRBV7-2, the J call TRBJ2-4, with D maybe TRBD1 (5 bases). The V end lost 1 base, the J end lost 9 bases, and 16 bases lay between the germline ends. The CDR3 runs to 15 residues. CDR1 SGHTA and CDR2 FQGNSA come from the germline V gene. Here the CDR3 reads CASSLVAGRVGIQYF. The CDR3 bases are TGTGCCAGCAGCTTAGTCGCCGGCAGGGTAGGCATTCAGTACTTC.

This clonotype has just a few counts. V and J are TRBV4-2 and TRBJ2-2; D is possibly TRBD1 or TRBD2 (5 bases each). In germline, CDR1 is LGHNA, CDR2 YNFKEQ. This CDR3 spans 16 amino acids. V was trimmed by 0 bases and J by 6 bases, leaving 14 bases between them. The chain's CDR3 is CASSQETGAGPGELFF. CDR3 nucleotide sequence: TGTGCCAGCAGCCAAGAAACCGGGGCCGGGCCCGGGGAGCTGTTTTTT.

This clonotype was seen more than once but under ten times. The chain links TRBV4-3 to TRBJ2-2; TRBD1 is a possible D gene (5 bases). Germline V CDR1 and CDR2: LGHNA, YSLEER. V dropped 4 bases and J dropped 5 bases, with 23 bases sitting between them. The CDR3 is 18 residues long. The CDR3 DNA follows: TGCGCCAGCAGCCCTGGGGCAGCCGGTACAACCCTGACCGGGGAGCTGTTTTTT. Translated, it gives CASSPGAAGTTLTGELFF.

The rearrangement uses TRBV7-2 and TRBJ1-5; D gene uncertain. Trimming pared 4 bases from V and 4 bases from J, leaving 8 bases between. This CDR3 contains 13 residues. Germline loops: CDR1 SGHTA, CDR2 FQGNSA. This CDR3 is CASSSDMNQPQHF. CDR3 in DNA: TGTGCCAGCAGCTCAGACATGAATCAGCCCCAGCATTTT.

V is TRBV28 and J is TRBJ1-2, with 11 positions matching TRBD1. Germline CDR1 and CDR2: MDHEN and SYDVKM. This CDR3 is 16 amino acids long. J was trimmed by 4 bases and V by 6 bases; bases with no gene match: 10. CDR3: CASSLVGTGGRYGYTF. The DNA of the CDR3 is TGTGCCAGCAGCTTGGTAGGGACAGGGGGACGCTATGGCTACACCTTC.

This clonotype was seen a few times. The CDR3 reads CASSSAGSEEKLFF. CDR3 DNA sequence: TGTGCCAGCAGTTCGGCGGGTTCGGAGGAAAAACTGTTTTTT. The chain uses TRBV6-2 or TRBV6-3 and TRBJ1-4; D not resolved. CDR3 length: 14 residues. Per the germline V gene, CDR1 is MNHEY and CDR2 is SVGEGT. The V end was cut by 4 bases, the J end by 8 bases, with 14 bases between.

The CDR3 DNA follows: TGCGCCAGCAGCCGACCGACAGGTACGCTCGAGCAGTACTTC. Protein sequence: CASSRPTGTLEQYF. This sequence joins TRBV4-1 and TRBJ2-7; possible D gene TRBD1, 6 bases. Germline-derived CDR1 and CDR2 are MGHRA and YSYEKL. V was cut by 4 bases and J by 6 bases, with 16 bases left in between. CDR3 length equals 14 residues.